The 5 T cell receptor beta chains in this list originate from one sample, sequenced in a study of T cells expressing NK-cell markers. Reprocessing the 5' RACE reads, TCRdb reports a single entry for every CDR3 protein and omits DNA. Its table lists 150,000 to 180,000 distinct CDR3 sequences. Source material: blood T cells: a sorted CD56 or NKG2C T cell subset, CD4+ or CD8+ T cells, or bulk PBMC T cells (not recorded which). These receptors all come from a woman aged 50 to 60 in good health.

The chain's CDR3 is CASSIAAGQGASYGYTF. The J gene is TRBJ1-2, the V gene TRBV19; the TRBD1 assignment by TCRdb is unverifiable without DNA. The CDR3 runs 17 residues. CDR1 is LNHDA, CDR2 SQIVND, per germline (reference sequence).

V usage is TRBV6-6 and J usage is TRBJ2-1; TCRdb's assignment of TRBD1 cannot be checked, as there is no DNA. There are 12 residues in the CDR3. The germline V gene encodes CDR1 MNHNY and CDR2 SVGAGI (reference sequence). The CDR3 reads CATLRGDNEQFF.

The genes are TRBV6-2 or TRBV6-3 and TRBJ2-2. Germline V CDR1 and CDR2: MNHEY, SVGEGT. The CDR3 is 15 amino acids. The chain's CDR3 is CASSDRPADTGELFF.

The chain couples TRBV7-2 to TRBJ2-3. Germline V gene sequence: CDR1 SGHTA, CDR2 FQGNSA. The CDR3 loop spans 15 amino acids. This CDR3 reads CASSLRQNPTDTQYF.

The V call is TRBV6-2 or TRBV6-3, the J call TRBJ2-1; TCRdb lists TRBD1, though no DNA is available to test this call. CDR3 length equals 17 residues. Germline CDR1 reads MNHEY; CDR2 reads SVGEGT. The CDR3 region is CASSYDRGRFLENEQFF.